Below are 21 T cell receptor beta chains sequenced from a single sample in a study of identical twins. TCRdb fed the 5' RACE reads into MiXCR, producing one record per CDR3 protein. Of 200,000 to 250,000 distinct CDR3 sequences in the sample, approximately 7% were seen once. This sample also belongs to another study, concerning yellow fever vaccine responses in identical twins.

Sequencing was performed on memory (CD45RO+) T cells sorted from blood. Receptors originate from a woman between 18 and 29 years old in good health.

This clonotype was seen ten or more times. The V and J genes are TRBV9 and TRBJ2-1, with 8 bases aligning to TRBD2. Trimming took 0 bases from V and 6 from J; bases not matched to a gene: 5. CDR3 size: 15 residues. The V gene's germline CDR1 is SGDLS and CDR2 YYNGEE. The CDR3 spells CASSVGPAGVNEQFF. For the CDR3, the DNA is TGTGCCAGCAGCGTAGGACCAGCGGGAGTCAATGAGCAGTTCTTC.

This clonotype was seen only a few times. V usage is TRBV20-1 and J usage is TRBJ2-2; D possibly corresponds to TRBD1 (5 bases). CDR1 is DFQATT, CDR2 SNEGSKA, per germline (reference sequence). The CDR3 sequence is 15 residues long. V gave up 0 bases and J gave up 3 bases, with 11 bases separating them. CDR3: CSARDAGLDTGELFF. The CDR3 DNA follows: TGCAGTGCTAGAGATGCAGGGCTTGACACCGGGGAGCTGTTTTTT.

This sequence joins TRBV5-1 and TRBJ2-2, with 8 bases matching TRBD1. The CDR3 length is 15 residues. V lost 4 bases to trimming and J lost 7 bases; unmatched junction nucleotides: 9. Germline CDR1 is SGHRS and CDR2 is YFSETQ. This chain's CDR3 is CASSTPGGKDGELFF. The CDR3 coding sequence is TGCGCCAGCAGCACCCCAGGGGGCAAAGACGGGGAGCTGTTTTTT.

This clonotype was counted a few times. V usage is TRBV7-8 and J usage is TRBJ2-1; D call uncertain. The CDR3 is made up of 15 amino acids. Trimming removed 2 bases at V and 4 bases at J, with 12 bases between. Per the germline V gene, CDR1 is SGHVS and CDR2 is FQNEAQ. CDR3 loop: CASSLILPSYNEQFF. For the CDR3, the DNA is TGTGCCAGCAGCTTAATTCTTCCCTCTTACAATGAGCAGTTCTTC.

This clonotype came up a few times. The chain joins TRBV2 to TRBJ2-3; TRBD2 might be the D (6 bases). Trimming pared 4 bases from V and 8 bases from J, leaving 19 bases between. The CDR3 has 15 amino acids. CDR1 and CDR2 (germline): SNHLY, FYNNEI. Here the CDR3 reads CASSVSGDGQSTQYF. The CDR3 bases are TGTGCCAGCAGTGTTTCGGGAGATGGGCAGAGTACGCAGTATTTT. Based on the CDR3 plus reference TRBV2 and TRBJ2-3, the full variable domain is EPEVTQTPSHQVTQMGQEVILRCVPISNHLYFYWYRQILGQKVEFLVSFYNNEISEKSEIFDDQFSVERPDGSNFTLKIRSTKLEDSAMYFCASSVSGDGQSTQYFGPGTRLTVL.

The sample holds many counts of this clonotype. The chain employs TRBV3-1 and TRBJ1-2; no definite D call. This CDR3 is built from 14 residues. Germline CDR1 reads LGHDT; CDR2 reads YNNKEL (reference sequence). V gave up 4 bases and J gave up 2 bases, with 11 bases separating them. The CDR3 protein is CASSPRGGNYGYTF. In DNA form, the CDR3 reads TGTGCCAGCAGCCCCCGGGGAGGAAACTATGGCTACACCTTC.

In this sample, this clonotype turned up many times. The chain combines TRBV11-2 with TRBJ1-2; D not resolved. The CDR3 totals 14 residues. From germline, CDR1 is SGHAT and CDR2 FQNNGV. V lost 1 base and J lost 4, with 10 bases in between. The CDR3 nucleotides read TGTGCCAGCAGCTTAGCGCAGAGAAGCTATGGCTACACCTTC. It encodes CASSLAQRSYGYTF.

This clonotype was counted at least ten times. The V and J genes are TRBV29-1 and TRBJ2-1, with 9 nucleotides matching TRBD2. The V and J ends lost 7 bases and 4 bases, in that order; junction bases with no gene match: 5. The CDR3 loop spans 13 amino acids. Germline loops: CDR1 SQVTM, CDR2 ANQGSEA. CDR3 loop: CSARGGGYNEQFF. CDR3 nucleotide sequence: TGCAGCGCCCGCGGGGGGGGATACAATGAGCAGTTCTTC.

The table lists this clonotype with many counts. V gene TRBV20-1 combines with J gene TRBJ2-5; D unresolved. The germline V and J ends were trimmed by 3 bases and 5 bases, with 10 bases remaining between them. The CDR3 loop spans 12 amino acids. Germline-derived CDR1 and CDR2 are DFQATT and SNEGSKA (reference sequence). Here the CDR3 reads CSAREFSETQYF. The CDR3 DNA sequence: TGCAGTGCTAGGGAATTCTCGGAGACCCAGTACTTC.

The CDR3 DNA sequence: TGTGCCAGCAGTTACTCGAGAGAGGGGGGGCTGTACGAGACCCAGTACTTC. It specifies CASSYSREGGLYETQYF. This rearrangement joins TRBV6-5 to TRBJ2-5, with D possibly being TRBD2 (7 bases). Looked up from germline, CDR1 is MNHEY and CDR2 is SVGAGI. The germline V and J ends were trimmed by 0 bases and 5 bases, with 19 bases remaining between them. The CDR3 loop spans 17 amino acids.

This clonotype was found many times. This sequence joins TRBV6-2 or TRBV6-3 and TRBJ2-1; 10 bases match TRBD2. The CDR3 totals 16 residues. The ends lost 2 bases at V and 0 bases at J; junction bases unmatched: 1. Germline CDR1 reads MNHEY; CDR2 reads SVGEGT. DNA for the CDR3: TGTGCCAGCAGTTACAAGCGGGGGGGCTCCTACAATGAGCAGTTCTTC. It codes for CASSYKRGGSYNEQFF.

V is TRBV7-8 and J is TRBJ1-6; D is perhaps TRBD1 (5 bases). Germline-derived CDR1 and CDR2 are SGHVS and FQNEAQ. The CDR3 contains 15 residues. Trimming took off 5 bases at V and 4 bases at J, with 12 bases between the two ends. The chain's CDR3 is CASSLRDQYNSPLHF. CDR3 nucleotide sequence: TGTGCCAGCAGCCTACGGGACCAGTATAATTCACCCCTCCACTTT.

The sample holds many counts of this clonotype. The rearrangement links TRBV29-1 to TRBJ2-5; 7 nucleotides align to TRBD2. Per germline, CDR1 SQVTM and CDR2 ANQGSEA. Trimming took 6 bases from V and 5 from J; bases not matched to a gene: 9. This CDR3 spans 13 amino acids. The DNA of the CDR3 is TGCAGCGTCGTCCCAGGACTAGTCGAGACCCAGTACTTC. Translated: CSVVPGLVETQYF.

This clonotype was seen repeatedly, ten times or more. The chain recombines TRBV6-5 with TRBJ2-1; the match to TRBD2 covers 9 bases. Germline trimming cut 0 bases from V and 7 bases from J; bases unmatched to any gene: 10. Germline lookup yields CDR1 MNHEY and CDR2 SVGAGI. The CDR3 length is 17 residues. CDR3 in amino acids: CASSYSLAGKTFNEQFF. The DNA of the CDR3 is TGTGCCAGCAGTTACTCCCTAGCGGGGAAAACCTTTAATGAGCAGTTCTTC.

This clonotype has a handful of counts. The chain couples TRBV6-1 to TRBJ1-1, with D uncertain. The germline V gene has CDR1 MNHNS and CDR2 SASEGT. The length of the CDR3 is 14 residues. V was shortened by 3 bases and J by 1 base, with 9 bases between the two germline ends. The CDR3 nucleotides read TGTGCCAGCAGTGACTATGGGAAGAACACTGAAGCTTTCTTT. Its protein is CASSDYGKNTEAFF.

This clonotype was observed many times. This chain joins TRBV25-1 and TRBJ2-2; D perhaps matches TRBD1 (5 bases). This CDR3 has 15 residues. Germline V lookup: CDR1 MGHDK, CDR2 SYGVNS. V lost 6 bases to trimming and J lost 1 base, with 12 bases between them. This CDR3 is CASSVVRENTGELFF. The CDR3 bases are TGTGCCAGCAGCGTAGTCAGGGAGAACACCGGGGAGCTGTTTTTT.

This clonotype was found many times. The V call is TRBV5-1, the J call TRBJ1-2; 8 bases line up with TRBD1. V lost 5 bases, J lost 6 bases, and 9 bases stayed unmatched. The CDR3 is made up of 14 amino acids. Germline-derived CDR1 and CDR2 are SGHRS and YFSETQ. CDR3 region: CASSSDRERNGYTF. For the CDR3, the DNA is TGCGCCAGCAGTTCGGACAGGGAAAGGAATGGCTACACCTTC. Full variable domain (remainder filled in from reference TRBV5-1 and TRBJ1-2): KAGVTQTPRYLIKTRGQQVTLSCSPISGHRSVSWYQQTPGQGLQFLFEYFSETQRNKGNFPGRFSGRQFSNSRSEMNVSTLELGDSALYLCASSSDRERNGYTFGSGTRLTVV.

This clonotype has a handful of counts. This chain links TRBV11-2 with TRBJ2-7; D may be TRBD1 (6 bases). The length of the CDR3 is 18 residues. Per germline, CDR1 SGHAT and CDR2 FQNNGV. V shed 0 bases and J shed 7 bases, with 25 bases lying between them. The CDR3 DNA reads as TGTGCCAGCAGCTTAGATTCCGGGACAACACCCGTAGCGTGGGAGCAGTACTTC. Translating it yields CASSLDSGTTPVAWEQYF.

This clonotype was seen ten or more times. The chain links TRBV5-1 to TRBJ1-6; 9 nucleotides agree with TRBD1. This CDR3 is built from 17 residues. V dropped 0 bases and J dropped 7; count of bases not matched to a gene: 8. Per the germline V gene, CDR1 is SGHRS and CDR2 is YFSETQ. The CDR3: CASSLASGQGQNSPLHF. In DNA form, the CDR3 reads TGCGCCAGCAGCTTGGCGTCGGGACAGGGACAGAATTCACCCCTCCACTTT.

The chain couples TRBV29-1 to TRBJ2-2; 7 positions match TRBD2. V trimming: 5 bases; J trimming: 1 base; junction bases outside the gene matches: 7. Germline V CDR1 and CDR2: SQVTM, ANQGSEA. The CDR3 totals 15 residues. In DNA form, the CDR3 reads TGCAGCGTTCGGGGTCTAGCGGAGAACACCGGGGAGCTGTTTTTT. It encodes CSVRGLAENTGELFF.

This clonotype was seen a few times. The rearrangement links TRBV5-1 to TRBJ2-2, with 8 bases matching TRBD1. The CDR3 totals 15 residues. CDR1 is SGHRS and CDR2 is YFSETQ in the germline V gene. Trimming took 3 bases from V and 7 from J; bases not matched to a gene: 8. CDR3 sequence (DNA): TGCGCCAGCAGCTCGGGGACAGGCGGGGTCGGGGAGCTGTTTTTT. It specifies CASSSGTGGVGELFF.